One T cell receptor beta chain is described in this entry. The CDR3 sequence is 16 residues long. The germline gives CDR1 WNHNN, CDR2 SYGVQD (reference sequence). V lost 2 bases, J lost 3 bases, and 8 bases stayed unmatched. Profiled with immunoSEQ multiplex PCR; TCRdb holds only in-frame clones, not every one. The table lists 150,000 to 200,000 clones, about 90% of them singletons. This specimen comes from a study of T cell responses to AZD1222 COVID-19 vaccine. The TCR sequence derives from an adult in good health. This chain uses TRBV10-1 with TRBJ2-7, with 9 bases aligning to TRBD2. The sample here was peripheral blood, taken on day 0 of MenACWY control vaccination. The CDR3 loop reads CASSEMASGNFYEQYF. The CDR3 region has the DNA TGCGCCAGCAGTGAGATGGCTAGCGGGAACTTCTACGAGCAGTACTTC.